One T cell receptor (beta chain) is described in this entry. The sample is drawn from a study of blood T cell repertoires in COVID-19. Study summary: The analysed material was cDNA or gDNA that came from T cells, B-cell-depleted T cells, or PBMCs.

The data were produced by immunoSEQ multiplex PCR, yet TCRdb's version contains in-frame clones alone and is incomplete. This sample has about 180,000 clones, with 82% found just once. Germline V gives CDR1 KGHDR, CDR2 SFDVKD. V lost 9 bases, J lost 8 bases, and 18 bases lay in between. The CDR3 loop spans 13 amino acids. This receptor was obtained from a woman in her 70s with acute or convalescent COVID-19. The sequenced material came from peripheral blood. The chain is built from TRBV24-1 and TRBJ1-2, with a weak D call TRBD1 (6 bases). The CDR3 loop reads CATRTNRGSGYTF. The CDR3 DNA follows: TGTGCCACCCGCACTAATAGGGGGTCGGGCTACACCTTC.